Each of the 28 T cell receptor beta chains below was sequenced from the same sample in a study of post-analysis software for immune sequencing data. General observations from the study: When patients were compared with controls, about five TRBV segments were more frequent, TRBV5-6, TRBV5-1 and TRBV20-1 among them.

Unique-molecular-identifier-tagged TCR beta cDNA libraries were used. TCRdb analysed the PCR reads with MiXCR anew, one entry per CDR3 protein. The profile shows a few hundred thousand distinct CDR3 sequences, about 38% of them singletons. No antigen has been assigned to these receptors. Source material: blood. These receptor sequences come from a girl aged 5-17 years with multiple sclerosis.

This clonotype was found many times. J is TRBJ1-2 and V is TRBV5-1; D might be TRBD1 (6 bases). Trimming took off 1 base at V and 3 bases at J, with 10 bases between the two ends. The V gene's germline CDR1 is SGHRS and CDR2 YFSETQ. The CDR3 loop spans 14 amino acids. The CDR3: CASSLWPGDYGYTF. The CDR3, as DNA: TGCGCCAGCAGCTTGTGGCCAGGGGACTATGGCTACACCTTC.

This clonotype was seen at least ten times. J is TRBJ1-1 and V is TRBV7-3, with 9 bases that match TRBD1. V lost 4 bases to trimming and J lost 6 bases; unmatched junction nucleotides: 9. The CDR3 extends over 15 amino acids. The germline V gene has CDR1 SGHTA and CDR2 FQGTGA. CDR3 DNA sequence: TGTGCCAGCAGCTCACGGACAGGGGTGGGCTCTGAAGCTTTCTTT. Protein product: CASSSRTGVGSEAFF.

The rearrangement links TRBV7-9 to TRBJ2-1; D is perhaps TRBD1 (5 bases). The ends were cut back, 3 bases at V and 0 bases at J, with 12 bases in the middle. From germline, CDR1 is SEHNR and CDR2 FQNEAQ (reference sequence). This CDR3 has 16 residues. The chain's CDR3 is CASSFQGPPSYNEQFF. The DNA of the CDR3 is TGTGCCAGCAGCTTTCAGGGCCCTCCCTCCTACAATGAGCAGTTCTTC.

On this clonotype: A much larger clone lies one base from this, so it may be a read error. CDR3 nucleotides: TGTGCCAGCAGCCAAGGGGTGAACACTGAAGCTTTCTTT. Translated: CASSQGVNTEAFF. The V and J genes are TRBV3-1 and TRBJ1-1; D ambiguous. The germline V and J ends were trimmed by 1 base and 0 bases, with 3 bases remaining between them. The germline gives CDR1 LGHDT, CDR2 YNNKEL (reference sequence). The CDR3 runs to 13 residues.

This clonotype was counted ten times or more. The chain carries TRBV6-1 and TRBJ2-1, with 15 positions matching TRBD2. CDR3 length equals 18 residues. Germline loops: CDR1 MNHNS, CDR2 SASEGT. V was clipped by 6 bases and J by 3 bases; unmatched bases: 9. CDR3 sequence reads: CASRRTSGREGYYNEQFF. The DNA for the CDR3 is TGTGCCAGCAGGCGGACTAGCGGGAGGGAAGGATACTACAATGAGCAGTTCTTC.

A few counts support this clonotype. This clone may be a read error of a much larger clone one base away. This chain joins TRBV7-2 and TRBJ2-6, with D perhaps TRBD1 (5 bases). Germline CDR1 SGHTA, CDR2 FQGNSA. The CDR3 sequence is 14 residues long. The CDR3 bases are TGTGCCGGAAAACGGGCCTCTGGGGCCGACGTCCTGACTTTC. It encodes CAGKRASGADVLTF.

Only a few counts were recorded for this clonotype. The V gene is TRBV7-9, the J gene TRBJ2-3, with 10 bases aligning to TRBD1. Germline CDR1 and CDR2: SEHNR and FQNEAQ (reference sequence). The CDR3 runs 15 residues. V lost 5 bases and J lost 3; bases outside the gene matches: 5. The chain's CDR3 is CASSPDRGNTDTQYF. CDR3 in DNA: TGTGCCAGCAGCCCGGACAGGGGGAATACAGATACGCAGTATTTT.

This clonotype was observed many times. The genes are TRBV20-1 and TRBJ2-1; D not certain. V was shortened by 2 bases and J by 1 base, with 12 bases between the two germline ends. The CDR3 is 15 amino acids. The V gene's germline CDR1 is DFQATT and CDR2 SNEGSKA (reference sequence). DNA of the CDR3: TGCAGTGCTAGACCCCAGGTGTGGTCCTACAATGAGCAGTTCTTC. Protein sequence: CSARPQVWSYNEQFF.

This clonotype has at least ten counts. This sequence joins TRBV20-1 and TRBJ1-2; D unclear. The CDR3 contains 14 residues. Germline V gene lookup returns CDR1 DFQATT and CDR2 SNEGSKA (reference sequence). V was clipped by 4 bases and J by 7 bases, with 19 bases between them. The CDR3: CSATKALRDFGYTF. The CDR3 DNA reads TGCAGTGCTACGAAGGCGTTAAGAGACTTTGGCTACACCTTC.

Concerning this clonotype: This may arise from a read error, as a much more abundant clone is one base away. The genes are TRBV2 and TRBJ2-1; 7 bases match TRBD2. Germline loops: CDR1 SNHLY, CDR2 FYNNEI. The CDR3 totals 14 residues. CDR3: CVSSTGTTNNEQFF. In DNA, the CDR3 is TGTGTCAGCAGTACCGGGACTACTAACAATGAGCAGTTCTTC.

This clonotype appeared many times. The chain combines TRBV24-1 with TRBJ2-3; 9 nucleotides match TRBD1. V trimming: 4 bases; J trimming: 2 bases; junction bases outside the gene matches: 15. The CDR3 spans 19 residues. The V gene's germline CDR1 is KGHDR and CDR2 SFDVKD. The CDR3 reads CATSDRPGQGLFLTDTQYF. The CDR3 coding sequence is TGTGCCACCAGTGACCGACCGGGACAGGGCCTTTTCCTCACAGATACGCAGTATTTT.

This clonotype appeared many times. The chain joins TRBV6-6 to TRBJ2-7, with no clear D. The CDR3 is 12 residues long. Per germline, CDR1 MNHNY and CDR2 SVGAGI (reference sequence). Trimming left V 0 bases short and J 6 bases short, with 6 bases between. CDR3 nucleotide sequence: TGTGCCAGCAGTTACTCGCAAGGCGAGCAGTACTTC. This encodes CASSYSQGEQYF.

The chain uses TRBV4-1 and TRBJ2-1, with TRBD2 identical over 7 bases. Germline CDR1 and CDR2: MGHRA and YSYEKL. The CDR3 is made up of 15 amino acids. J gave up 2 bases and V 1 base, and 2 bases lay outside the gene matches. The CDR3 DNA sequence: TGCGCCAGCAGCCAAGGCGGGAGTACCTACAATGAGCAGTTCTTC. This encodes CASSQGGSTYNEQFF.

This clonotype was counted at least ten times. The chain couples TRBV12-3 or TRBV12-4 to TRBJ1-1; no reliable D call. Trimming left V 3 bases short and J 0 bases short, with 8 bases between. There are 14 residues in the CDR3. CDR3 region: CASSFQGLNTEAFF. The CDR3 DNA sequence: TGTGCCAGCAGTTTTCAAGGTTTGAACACTGAAGCTTTCTTT.

This clonotype was detected many times. The chain uses TRBV29-1 and TRBJ2-3; 10 bases line up with TRBD2. J gave up 5 bases and V 5 bases, and 7 bases lay outside the gene matches. The CDR3 runs to 14 residues. The germline gives CDR1 SQVTM, CDR2 ANQGSEA. The CDR3 DNA follows: TGCAGCGTTCCACTAGCGGGGAGGGGAGATACGCAGTATTTT. Translated, it gives CSVPLAGRGDTQYF.

The gene calls are TRBV29-1 and TRBJ2-7; 9 nucleotides match TRBD2. The DNA end is a closer match to TRBJ2-5, so the J assignment may be wrong. The CDR3 is 16 residues long. The germline V gene encodes CDR1 SQVTM and CDR2 ANQGSEA. The CDR3 protein is CSVEGSSGIFGETQYF. DNA of the CDR3: TGCAGCGTTGAAGGGTCTAGCGGGATCTTCGGTGAGACCCAGTACTTC.

This clonotype was seen at least ten times. The chain uses TRBV7-2 and TRBJ2-5; unclear D gene. The CDR3 is made up of 14 amino acids. Germline V gene data show CDR1 as SGHTA and CDR2 as FQGNSA. V lost 4 bases and J 3 bases, leaving 12 bases between the germline ends. The CDR3 sequence: CASSYPLEKETQYF. The CDR3, as DNA: TGTGCCAGCAGCTACCCCCTAGAGAAAGAGACCCAGTACTTC.

The chain links TRBV11-2 to TRBJ1-1; D is possibly TRBD1 (5 bases). In germline, CDR1 is SGHAT, CDR2 FQNNGV. CDR3 length: 15 amino acids. Trimming shortened V by 1 base and J by 3 bases, and 12 bases separated the two germline ends. The CDR3 DNA reads as TGTGCCAGCAGCTTAGCCCCAGGGAGGTACACTGAAGCTTTCTTT. Protein product: CASSLAPGRYTEAFF.

This clonotype showed up just a few times. The chain employs TRBV5-1 and TRBJ1-1; D ambiguous. The V gene's germline CDR1 is SGHRS and CDR2 YFSETQ. The CDR3 length is 10 residues. V shed 0 bases and J shed 11 bases, with 5 bases lying between them. The CDR3 region is CASSLVRAFF. DNA for the CDR3: TGCGCCAGCAGCTTGGTTCGGGCTTTCTTT.

To note about this clonotype: A much larger clone differs by one base, so this may be a read error. The chain carries TRBV2 and TRBJ2-3; 7 bases are shared with TRBD1. Germline CDR1 SNHLY, CDR2 FYNNEI. The CDR3 has 16 amino acids. The CDR3 DNA reads as TGTGCCAGCAGTTCGACAGGGTTAATTGGCACAGATGCGCAGTATTTT. It encodes CASSSTGLIGTDAQYF.

This clonotype was observed a handful of times. V usage is TRBV28 and J usage is TRBJ1-5; TRBD1 matches at 8 bases. The CDR3 loop spans 14 amino acids. The germline CDR1 and CDR2 sequences are MDHEN and SYDVKM. The V segment lost 2 bases and the J segment 7 bases; nucleotides outside the gene matches: 4. The CDR3 reads CASSLAGGVQPQHF. As DNA, the CDR3 is TGTGCCAGCAGTTTAGCAGGGGGCGTACAGCCCCAGCATTTT.

The gene calls are TRBV20-1 and TRBJ1-1, with 7 positions matching TRBD1. CDR1 is DFQATT and CDR2 is SNEGSKA in the germline V gene (reference sequence). V lost 6 bases and J lost 1; bases outside the gene matches: 8. This CDR3 comprises 14 residues. The CDR3 here is CSASQQGRNTEAFF. CDR3 DNA: TGCAGTGCCAGCCAACAGGGGCGGAACACTGAAGCTTTCTTT.

In the case of this clonotype: It may be a read error: a sequence one base away is much more abundant. The CDR3 DNA follows: TGTGCCAGCAGCCAATCCCGGGAGGGCTACAATGGGCAGTTCTTC. Translating gives CASSQSREGYNGQFF. The genes are TRBV4-2 and TRBJ2-1; 8 nucleotides align to TRBD2. The CDR3 loop spans 15 amino acids. CDR1 and CDR2 (germline): LGHNA, YNFKEQ.

This clonotype was seen more than once but under ten times. This chain uses TRBV27 with TRBJ2-5; D perhaps matches TRBD1 (5 bases). The CDR3 length is 15 residues. Germline V CDR1 and CDR2: MNHEY, SMNVEV (reference sequence). Trimming shortened V by 3 bases and J by 4 bases, and 15 bases separated the two germline ends. The CDR3 sequence: CASSFEGAGLETQYF. In DNA, the CDR3 is TGTGCCAGCAGTTTTGAAGGGGCCGGGTTAGAGACCCAGTACTTC.

This clonotype has only a few counts. V and J are TRBV14 and TRBJ2-1; D gene uncertain. The V gene's germline CDR1 is SGHDN and CDR2 FVKESK. The CDR3 consists of 16 residues. The germline V and J ends were trimmed by 2 bases and 4 bases, with 15 bases remaining between them. The CDR3 DNA follows: TGTGCCAGCAGCCAATATCCTCCCGGAACTTACAATGAGCAGTTCTTC. Protein product: CASSQYPPGTYNEQFF.

The genes are TRBV28 and TRBJ1-5; TRBD1 agrees at 8 bases. The CDR3 runs to 15 residues. V was pared by 7 bases and J by 5 bases, with 10 bases of the junction left unmatched. Germline assignment: CDR1 MDHEN and CDR2 SYDVKM. The CDR3 here is CASIRTRGLDQPQHF. The CDR3 nucleotides read TGTGCCAGCATTCGGACCAGGGGGCTCGATCAGCCCCAGCATTTT.

This clonotype was detected many times. The chain carries TRBV20-1 and TRBJ2-1; the match to TRBD2 covers 10 bases. The CDR3 extends over 15 amino acids. V trimming: 0 bases; J trimming: 8 bases; junction bases outside the gene matches: 7. Germline V lookup: CDR1 DFQATT, CDR2 SNEGSKA (reference sequence). The CDR3: CSARDGSGRVYEQFF. The CDR3 DNA follows: TGCAGTGCTAGAGATGGAAGCGGGAGGGTCTATGAGCAGTTCTTC.

The chain employs TRBV7-9 and TRBJ2-7, with D possibly matching TRBD1 (5 bases). The germline V and J ends were trimmed by 3 bases and 3 bases, with 18 bases remaining between them. CDR3 length: 16 amino acids. Germline assignment: CDR1 SEHNR and CDR2 FQNEAQ (reference sequence). In DNA, the CDR3 is TGTGCCAGCAGCTTCGAACTGGGGCAGAACTACTACGAGCAGTACTTC. Its protein is CASSFELGQNYYEQYF.